These 7 T cell receptor beta chains share one sample of origin, sequenced in a study of graft-versus-host responses after intestinal transplantation. The protocol was immunoSEQ multiplex PCR, while the TCRdb copy is restricted to in-frame clones and leaves out a portion. The sample carries roughly 97,000 clones, 80% to 95% recorded once. The specimen was PBMCs, collected 450 to 460 days after intestinal transplant. All receptors derive from a human patient who received an intestinal transplant, so some T cells may come from the graft donor.

With respect to this clone: The junction differs from germline at one of its ends, possibly a read error. This chain connects TRBV6-5 to TRBJ2-5; 8 bases match TRBD1. The CDR3 has 15 amino acids. The germline V gene encodes CDR1 MNHEY and CDR2 SVGAGI. CDR3 protein: CASRSRTGRQEAQYF. Here the CDR3 DNA reads TGTGCCAGCAGATCCCGGACAGGGAGGCAAGAGGCCCAGTACTTC.

The chain links TRBV5-1 to TRBJ1-1; the D gene is possibly TRBD1 (6 bases). This CDR3 is 14 amino acids long. The germline V and J ends were trimmed by 4 bases and 1 base, with 11 bases remaining between them. The germline CDR1 and CDR2 sequences are SGHRS and YFSETQ. The CDR3 DNA follows: TGCGCCAGCAGCCCTACGACAGGGAACACTGAAGCTTTCTTT. Encoded protein: CASSPTTGNTEAFF.

The V and J genes are TRBV25-1 and TRBJ2-7, with 9 bases aligning to TRBD1. V shed 8 bases and J 4 bases; nucleotides not matched to a gene: 6. Germline values: CDR1 MGHDK, CDR2 SYGVNS. The CDR3 covers 13 residues. CDR3 in amino acids: CASSGTGFYEQYF. The DNA for the CDR3 is TGTGCCAGCTCCGGGACAGGGTTTTACGAGCAGTACTTC.

The chain is built from TRBV5-1 and TRBJ1-2; 8 bases map to TRBD1. In germline, CDR1 is SGHRS, CDR2 YFSETQ. The CDR3 spans 11 residues. The ends lost 7 bases at V and 8 bases at J; junction bases unmatched: 4. The CDR3 loop reads CASLDRDGYTF. DNA of the CDR3: TGCGCCAGCCTGGACAGGGACGGCTACACCTTC.

This CDR3 reads CASSIGTFSYEQYF. The CDR3 region has the DNA TGTGCCAGTAGTATAGGGACCTTCTCCTACGAGCAGTACTTC. The chain carries TRBV19 and TRBJ2-7, with D uncertain. The CDR3 extends over 14 amino acids. V lost 1 base and J lost 0, with 7 bases in between. CDR1 is LNHDA and CDR2 is SQIVND in the germline V gene (reference sequence).

V and J are TRBV7-9 and TRBJ1-2; 8 nucleotides match TRBD1. Germline V gives CDR1 SEHNR, CDR2 FQNEAQ (reference sequence). The trim removed 0 bases at V and 8 bases at J, leaving 5 bases unmatched. This CDR3 comprises 14 residues. The CDR3 bases are TGTGCCAGCAGCTTAGCCGAGGGGGACAGGGGCTACACCTTC. It specifies CASSLAEGDRGYTF.

This clone came up once. The rearrangement uses TRBV5-1 and TRBJ1-5; 7 bases fit TRBD1. The V and J ends lost 4 bases and 2 bases, in that order; junction bases with no gene match: 0. CDR3 size: 13 residues. Germline V gene sequence: CDR1 SGHRS, CDR2 YFSETQ. CDR3 sequence (DNA): TGCGCCAGCAGCCAGGGGGGCAATCAGCCCCAGCATTTT. This gives the protein CASSQGGNQPQHF.